The 32 T cell receptor beta chains listed next were all sequenced from one sample in a study of identical twins. In TCRdb, the 5' RACE reads were re-called with MiXCR into one record per CDR3 protein. The sample consists of around 550,000 distinct CDR3 sequences, approximately 14% of them appearing once. The data were also submitted as part of a second study, on yellow fever vaccine responses in identical twins.

Sequences were obtained from CD4+ T cells sorted from blood. Receptors originate from a young woman in good health.

This clonotype showed up many times. The CDR3 DNA follows: TGCGCCAGCAGCCCTCAGGGTTTCGACTATGGCTACACCTTC. Protein sequence: CASSPQGFDYGYTF. This chain uses TRBV5-1 with TRBJ1-2, with D possibly being TRBD1 (5 bases). Germline V gene data show CDR1 as SGHRS and CDR2 as YFSETQ. V shed 4 bases and J shed 3 bases, with 13 bases lying between them. The CDR3 contains 14 residues.

There are many counts of this clonotype. CDR3 DNA: TGTGCCAGCAGAGGACAGGGGATAACTAGCACAGATACGCAGTATTTT. This translates into CASRGQGITSTDTQYF. The chain uses TRBV28 and TRBJ2-3; the match to TRBD1 covers 9 bases. Germline V lookup: CDR1 MDHEN, CDR2 SYDVKM. The ends lost 6 bases at V and 0 bases at J; junction bases unmatched: 7. CDR3 length: 16 amino acids.

The chain employs TRBV12-5 and TRBJ2-3; D is ambiguous. The CDR3 totals 12 residues. The V gene lost 5 bases and the J gene lost 2 bases, with 5 bases spanning the gap. Germline V gene lookup returns CDR1 LGHNT and CDR2 FRNRAP. The CDR3 DNA is TGTGCTAGTGGTCTGATCACAGATACGCAGTATTTT. Translated: CASGLITDTQYF.

This sequence joins TRBV2 and TRBJ2-3; maybe TRBD2 (5 bases). The CDR3 has 11 amino acids. Trimming left V 11 bases short and J 7 bases short, with 13 bases between. Per the germline V gene, CDR1 is SNHLY and CDR2 is FYNNEI. Written as DNA, the CDR3 is TGTGCCGGCCTATCCGGGAATACGCAGTATTTT. As protein: CAGLSGNTQYF.

Only a few counts were recorded for this clonotype. The chain employs TRBV24-1 and TRBJ1-5; possibly TRBD1 for D (5 bases). The CDR3 is 15 residues long. Germline V gene lookup returns CDR1 KGHDR and CDR2 SFDVKD. The V and J ends lost 3 bases and 5 bases respectively, with 13 bases between them. In DNA, the CDR3 is TGTGCCACCAGTGATCAAGGGACCGACGATCAGCCCCAGCATTTT. Amino acids: CATSDQGTDDQPQHF.

This clonotype has only a few counts. V is TRBV2 and J is TRBJ2-1; the match to TRBD2 covers 8 bases. From germline, CDR1 is SNHLY and CDR2 FYNNEI. After removal of 3 bases from V and 15 bases from J, the junction contained 7 bases not matched to a gene. The CDR3 spans 12 residues. The CDR3 DNA sequence: TGTGCCAGCAGTGAGTGGACTAGCTTTCTGTTCTTC. It yields the protein CASSEWTSFLFF.

This clonotype was observed at least ten times. This rearrangement joins TRBV9 to TRBJ1-2; no clear D gene. Deletions cut 4 bases from V and 4 bases from J, with 8 bases between. The CDR3 has 12 amino acids. The germline V gene has CDR1 SGDLS and CDR2 YYNGEE. CDR3 bases: TGTGCCAGCAGCCCCTCGGGCTATGGCTACACCTTC. Translation: CASSPSGYGYTF.

This clonotype was observed a few times. The rearrangement uses TRBV5-1 and TRBJ2-2; no reliable D call. This CDR3 region has 14 residues. Germline V gene data show CDR1 as SGHRS and CDR2 as YFSETQ. The ends were cut back, 4 bases at V and 1 base at J, with 8 bases in the middle. For the CDR3, the DNA is TGCGCCAGCAGCGTAACAGAGAACACCGGGGAGCTGTTTTTT. It yields the protein CASSVTENTGELFF.

This clonotype was seen more than once but under ten times. V is TRBV5-1 and J is TRBJ1-2, with D perhaps matching TRBD1 (6 bases). The germline V gene has CDR1 SGHRS and CDR2 YFSETQ. CDR3 length: 13 amino acids. V was cut by 4 bases and J by 4 bases, with 11 bases left in between. The CDR3 is CASSGGEPYGYTF. The CDR3 region has the DNA TGCGCCAGCAGCGGGGGCGAACCCTATGGCTACACCTTC.

This clonotype was detected a few times. This rearrangement joins TRBV18 to TRBJ2-7; a possible D gene is TRBD1 (6 bases). CDR3 length equals 13 residues. The germline V and J ends were trimmed by 3 bases and 2 bases, with 8 bases remaining between them. CDR1 is KGHSH, CDR2 LQKENI, per germline. The DNA of the CDR3 is TGTGCCAGCTCACCGACAGGCCCCTACGAGCAGTACTTC. Translated, it gives CASSPTGPYEQYF.

This clonotype was detected only once. The V gene is TRBV12-3 or TRBV12-4, the J gene TRBJ2-7, with D perhaps assigned TRBD1 or TRBD2 (5 bases each). The V and J ends lost 0 bases and 7 bases respectively, with 13 bases between them. This CDR3 region has 14 residues. CDR3 region: CASSLAAGAREQYF. CDR3 bases: TGTGCCAGCAGTTTAGCGGCCGGGGCGAGGGAGCAGTACTTC.

This chain uses TRBV5-1 with TRBJ2-3; 7 nucleotides agree with TRBD1. The CDR3 spans 16 residues. J gave up 2 bases and V 3 bases, and 9 bases lay outside the gene matches. CDR1 is SGHRS, CDR2 YFSETQ, per germline. The CDR3 nucleotides are TGCGCCAGCAGCTGGGACAGTACCCTTTACACAGATACGCAGTATTTT. Its translation is CASSWDSTLYTDTQYF. Full variable domain (rest looked up from reference TRBV5-1 and TRBJ2-3): KAGVTQTPRYLIKTRGQQVTLSCSPISGHRSVSWYQQTPGQGLQFLFEYFSETQRNKGNFPGRFSGRQFSNSRSEMNVSTLELGDSALYLCASSWDSTLYTDTQYFGPGTRLTVL.

This clonotype was picked up a small number of times. J is TRBJ2-3 and V is TRBV10-3; 10 bases fit TRBD2. J was trimmed by 4 bases and V by 1 base; bases with no gene match: 8. The CDR3 has 17 residues. Germline CDR1 ENHRY, CDR2 SYGVKD. The CDR3 protein is CAISELSSGSRADTQYF. The CDR3 nucleotides are TGTGCCATCAGTGAGTTGTCTAGCGGGAGTCGCGCAGATACGCAGTATTTT.

This clonotype was detected ten times or more. This rearrangement joins TRBV5-1 to TRBJ2-7; D unresolved. Between the trimmed V and J ends, which lost 4 bases and 3 bases, there was a span of 5 bases. CDR3 length equals 11 residues. Germline lookup yields CDR1 SGHRS and CDR2 YFSETQ. CDR3 sequence reads: CASSTDYEQYF. CDR3 DNA sequence: TGCGCCAGCAGCACCGACTACGAGCAGTACTTC. The entire variable domain, with the rest obtained from reference TRBV5-1 and TRBJ2-7, is as follows: KAGVTQTPRYLIKTRGQQVTLSCSPISGHRSVSWYQQTPGQGLQFLFEYFSETQRNKGNFPGRFSGRQFSNSRSEMNVSTLELGDSALYLCASSTDYEQYFGPGTRLTVT.

This clonotype has a count of ten or more. The chain recombines TRBV6-5 with TRBJ2-1; D not certain. The ends were cut back, 4 bases at V and 10 bases at J, with 8 bases in the middle. The CDR3 is 11 residues long. Germline CDR1 reads MNHEY; CDR2 reads SVGAGI. The CDR3 here is CASSSTGEQFF. CDR3 nucleotide sequence: TGTGCCAGCAGTTCGACTGGGGAGCAGTTCTTC.

The rearrangement links TRBV6-1 to TRBJ2-1; 9 bases are shared with TRBD2. V lost 5 bases, J lost 4 bases, and 6 bases stayed unmatched. The germline V gene has CDR1 MNHNS and CDR2 SASEGT. This CDR3 region has 15 residues. CDR3 loop: CASSKEAGGYNEQFF. CDR3 DNA: TGTGCCAGCAGTAAGGAGGCGGGGGGGTACAATGAGCAGTTCTTC.

This chain connects TRBV12-3 or TRBV12-4 to TRBJ1-1; possibly TRBD1 for D (6 bases). This CDR3 contains 15 residues. V lost 3 bases and J lost 4, with 15 bases in between. The DNA for the CDR3 is TGTGCCAGCAGTTTTTCGACAGGTTTGCGCACTGAAGCTTTCTTT. This gives the protein CASSFSTGLRTEAFF.

The chain's CDR3 is CASSPGLHHTQYF. The CDR3 bases are TGTGCCAGCAGCCCCGGGCTCCATCATACGCAGTATTTT. The rearrangement links TRBV5-6 to TRBJ2-3; D remains ambiguous. The V and J ends lost 4 bases and 7 bases respectively, with 13 bases between them. CDR3 size: 13 residues. The germline CDR1 and CDR2 sequences are SGHDT and YYEEEE.

The CDR3 DNA is TGTGCCACCAGTGACCGACAGGGAGCTAGCACAGATACGCAGTATTTT. This encodes CATSDRQGASTDTQYF. The rearrangement joins TRBV24-1 to TRBJ2-3; 7 nucleotides line up with TRBD1. CDR3 length equals 16 residues. The V gene's germline CDR1 is KGHDR and CDR2 SFDVKD. V trimming: 4 bases; J trimming: 0 bases; junction bases outside the gene matches: 6.

In this sample, this clonotype turned up a few times. The rearrangement links TRBV5-1 to TRBJ2-3, with TRBD2 as a possible D gene (7 bases). The CDR3 consists of 15 residues. Germline CDR1 and CDR2: SGHRS and YFSETQ. The ends were cut back, 3 bases at V and 6 bases at J, with 17 bases in the middle. DNA of the CDR3: TGCGCCAGCAGCTCGGGGGGCAACTTCCCCGATACGCAGTATTTT. It is translated as CASSSGGNFPDTQYF.

This clonotype was observed a few times. This chain connects TRBV4-2 to TRBJ2-1; 12 bases are a match to TRBD2. This CDR3 region has 18 residues. The germline gives CDR1 LGHNA, CDR2 YNFKEQ. J was trimmed by 5 bases and V by 1 base; bases with no gene match: 9. CDR3 sequence reads: CASSQATSGGSGNNEQFF. The DNA for the CDR3 is TGTGCCAGCAGCCAAGCGACTAGCGGGGGATCTGGAAACAATGAGCAGTTCTTC.

V and J are TRBV12-3 or TRBV12-4 and TRBJ2-7, with TRBD1 matching 8 bases. The V gene end was trimmed by 3 bases and the J gene end by 4 bases; junction bases not matched to a gene: 5. The CDR3 is 14 amino acids. The CDR3 sequence: CASSLVDRAYEQYV. In DNA, the CDR3 is TGTGCCAGCAGTTTGGTGGACAGGGCTTACGAGCAGTACGTC.

This chain connects TRBV12-3 or TRBV12-4 to TRBJ2-3; D gene ambiguous. With 2 bases removed from V and 0 bases from J, the gap between germline ends came to 9 bases. The CDR3 extends over 15 amino acids. The CDR3 loop is CASSLKGLSTDTQYF. As DNA, the CDR3 is TGTGCCAGCAGTTTAAAGGGCCTGAGCACAGATACGCAGTATTTT.

The rearrangement joins TRBV6-1 to TRBJ1-2, with D unresolved. Trimming shortened V by 6 bases and J by 0 bases, and 11 bases separated the two germline ends. Germline V CDR1 and CDR2: MNHNS, SASEGT. This CDR3 comprises 14 residues. CDR3 nucleotide sequence: TGTGCCAGCAGGCGCGGAGAAGCTAACTATGGCTACACCTTC. The encoded protein is CASRRGEANYGYTF.

The genes are TRBV18 and TRBJ2-3, with D hard to call. The length of the CDR3 is 16 residues. Trimming took 0 bases from V and 1 from J, leaving 11 bases between them. Germline lookup yields CDR1 KGHSH and CDR2 LQKENI. The CDR3 coding sequence is TGTGCCAGCTCACCACCGGGCCGTAGGGGCACAGATACGCAGTATTTT. Translation gives CASSPPGRRGTDTQYF.

This clonotype was seen a few times. This chain links TRBV20-1 with TRBJ1-1; TRBD1 is a possible D gene (5 bases). This CDR3 has 13 residues. Per germline, CDR1 DFQATT and CDR2 SNEGSKA (reference sequence). The germline V and J ends were trimmed by 3 bases and 6 bases, with 14 bases remaining between them. CDR3 sequence: CSASRQGGAEAFF. The CDR3 nucleotides are TGCAGTGCTAGCCGGCAGGGTGGGGCTGAAGCTTTCTTT.

The V and J genes are TRBV5-1 and TRBJ2-1, with 16 bases that match TRBD2. Trimming removed 0 bases from V and 7 bases from J; junction bases left unmatched: 7. This CDR3 contains 18 residues. Germline V gives CDR1 SGHRS, CDR2 YFSETQ. The CDR3 protein is CASSLAWGLAGGSNEQFF. CDR3 bases: TGCGCCAGCAGCTTGGCGTGGGGACTAGCGGGAGGGTCGAATGAGCAGTTCTTC.

This chain joins TRBV10-3 and TRBJ2-2, with TRBD2 matching over 10 bases. CDR1 and CDR2 (germline): ENHRY, SYGVKD. CDR3 length: 17 residues. V was clipped by 2 bases and J by 3 bases; unmatched bases: 6. CDR3 loop: CAISELGTSADTGELFF. The CDR3 DNA reads as TGTGCCATCAGTGAGCTCGGGACTAGCGCGGACACCGGGGAGCTGTTTTTT.

This clonotype has a handful of counts. The V gene is TRBV11-2, the J gene TRBJ1-6; 10 bases match TRBD1. With V trimmed by 5 bases and J by 6 bases, 4 bases remained unmatched. The CDR3 extends over 15 amino acids. Germline CDR1 reads SGHAT; CDR2 reads FQNNGV. CDR3 in amino acids: CASSNGQGGNSPLHF. In DNA form, the CDR3 reads TGTGCCAGCAGCAACGGACAGGGGGGTAATTCACCCCTCCACTTT. Complete variable domain (other parts from reference TRBV11-2 and TRBJ1-6): EAGVAQSPRYKIIEKRQSVAFWCNPISGHATLYWYQQILGQGPKLLIQFQNNGVVDDSQLPKDRFSAERLKGVDSTLKIQPAKLEDSAVYLCASSNGQGGNSPLHFGNGTRLTVT.

The rearrangement links TRBV6-1 to TRBJ2-7; D is possibly TRBD2 (6 bases). Germline lookup yields CDR1 MNHNS and CDR2 SASEGT. The length of the CDR3 is 15 residues. V lost 7 bases to trimming and J lost 2 bases, with 18 bases between them. The CDR3 nucleotides read TGTGCCAGCACCGGAGGGCGGATTCTGACCTACGAGCAGTACTTC. Its protein product is CASTGGRILTYEQYF.

The chain is built from TRBV6-1 and TRBJ1-6; the match to TRBD1 covers 8 bases. With V trimmed by 7 bases and J by 7 bases, 6 bases remained unmatched. Germline V gene lookup returns CDR1 MNHNS and CDR2 SASEGT. CDR3 size: 14 residues. The CDR3 sequence: CASTKDRVNSPLHF. CDR3 nucleotides: TGTGCCAGCACCAAGGACAGGGTGAATTCACCCCTCCACTTT.

This chain links TRBV28 with TRBJ2-7, with D unresolved. CDR3 size: 13 residues. Trimming left V 6 bases short and J 2 bases short, with 11 bases between. CDR1 and CDR2 from the germline V gene are MDHEN and SYDVKM. The CDR3 DNA follows: TGTGCCAGCAGGCGACACCAGCCCTACGAGCAGTACTTC. It codes for CASRRHQPYEQYF. The variable domain in full, with the rest retrieved from reference TRBV28 and TRBJ2-7, is DVKVTQSSRYLVKRTGEKVFLECVQDMDHENMFWYRQDPGLGLRLIYFSYDVKMKEKGDIPEGYSVSREKKERFSLILESASTNQTSMYLCASRRHQPYEQYFGPGTRLTVT.